A single sample is the source of the 14 T cell receptor beta chains below, sequenced in a study of beta chain features in type 1 diabetes. These receptors have no known antigen. The sequenced template was cDNA made from the entire isolated RNA. Sequencing was performed with immunoSEQ multiplex PCR; in TCRdb, only in-frame clones are kept and a portion is missing. The sample gives about 140,000 clones, roughly an eighth of which show up once; about 1.3% is in the top ten. General study findings and limits: Shortening that was moderate but significant affected the TCRB CDR3s of Type 1 diabetes patients in all four CD4+ subsets.

What was sequenced was central memory CD4+ T cells from blood. Source of these receptors: a man aged 18-30 years with type 1 diabetes.

Many counts were recorded for this clone. This chain joins TRBV2 and TRBJ1-2; 8 bases agree with TRBD1. In germline, CDR1 is SNHLY, CDR2 FYNNEI. The CDR3 extends over 11 amino acids. J lost 8 bases, V lost 4 bases, and 0 bases had no gene match. CDR3 sequence reads: CASSAGGGYTF. The CDR3 DNA follows: TGTGCCAGCAGTGCAGGGGGCGGCTACACCTTC. Looking up the rest from reference TRBV2 and TRBJ1-2 gives the full variable domain: EPEVTQTPSHQVTQMGQEVILRCVPISNHLYFYWYRQILGQKVEFLVSFYNNEISEKSEIFDDQFSVERPDGSNFTLKIRSTKLEDSAMYFCASSAGGGYTFGSGTRLTVV.

The rearrangement joins TRBV28 to TRBJ2-1; 9 bases match TRBD1. Trimming at V came to 4 bases and at J to 3 bases, leaving 13 bases not matched to a gene. The CDR3 loop spans 18 amino acids. The V gene's germline CDR1 is MDHEN and CDR2 SYDVKM. The CDR3 protein is CASSSIMPGTGSYNEQFF. CDR3 coding DNA: TGTGCCAGCAGTTCCATAATGCCTGGGACAGGGAGCTACAATGAGCAGTTCTTC.

The chain is built from TRBV10-3 and TRBJ1-2; maybe TRBD1 (5 bases). Trimming left V 8 bases short and J 8 bases short, with 18 bases between. The germline V gene has CDR1 ENHRY and CDR2 SYGVKD. CDR3 length: 13 amino acids. The CDR3 sequence: CAIVGDPFTGYTF. The CDR3 nucleotides are TGTGCCATCGTAGGGGACCCCTTCACCGGCTACACCTTC.

This clone came up a few times. The rearrangement joins TRBV6-1 to TRBJ2-7; D is ambiguous. Germline V gene lookup returns CDR1 MNHNS and CDR2 SASEGT. V lost 2 bases, J lost 0 bases, and 8 bases lay in between. The CDR3 is 14 amino acids. CDR3 region: CASSERANSYEQYF. In DNA form, the CDR3 reads TGTGCCAGCAGTGAAAGGGCCAACTCCTACGAGCAGTACTTC.

In regard to this clone: A much more abundant neighbour one base away suggests this may be a read error. CDR3 nucleotide sequence: TGTGCCCGCATCGGTCGGGACGGAATCTCTGGGGCCAACGTCCTGACTTTC. This translates into CARIGRDGISGANVLTF. This chain uses TRBV28 with TRBJ2-6, with D possibly being TRBD1 or TRBD2 (5 bases each). Trimming took 11 bases from V and 0 from J, leaving 20 bases between them. Per the germline V gene, CDR1 is MDHEN and CDR2 is SYDVKM. The CDR3 runs 17 residues.

This clone showed up many times. J is TRBJ2-1 and V is TRBV7-6; 7 bases are shared with TRBD1. The V gene's germline CDR1 is SGHVS and CDR2 FNYEAQ. Germline trimming cut 7 bases from V and 5 bases from J; bases unmatched to any gene: 8. The length of the CDR3 is 14 residues. The CDR3 DNA follows: TGTGCCAGCAAGAGGGGACAGTACAACAATGAGCAGTTCTTC. Its protein is CASKRGQYNNEQFF.

This clone showed up just a few times. The chain carries TRBV30 and TRBJ2-7; 8 positions agree with TRBD2. CDR1 GTSNPN and CDR2 SVGIG come from the germline V gene (reference sequence). Trimming removed 3 bases from V and 3 bases from J; junction bases left unmatched: 4. The CDR3 is 13 residues long. CDR3 in amino acids: CAWRLAGNYEQYF. DNA for the CDR3: TGTGCCTGGAGGTTAGCGGGGAACTACGAGCAGTACTTC.

This clone was observed a handful of times. The V gene is TRBV30, the J gene TRBJ1-5, with a possible D match to TRBD1 (6 bases). The length of the CDR3 is 15 residues. Trimming stripped 2 bases from V and 0 bases from J, with 11 bases between. Germline V gene sequence: CDR1 GTSNPN, CDR2 SVGIG (reference sequence). CDR3 protein: CAWSTGPYSNQPQHF. The CDR3 nucleotides are TGTGCCTGGAGTACAGGGCCATATAGCAATCAGCCCCAGCATTTT.

This clone was detected a few times. The chain uses TRBV7-8 and TRBJ2-1; 10 bases agree with TRBD1. The ends lost 3 bases at V and 6 bases at J; junction bases unmatched: 5. The germline V gene encodes CDR1 SGHVS and CDR2 FQNEAQ. The CDR3 has 15 residues. CDR3: CASSFGQGDSNEQFF. The CDR3 DNA sequence: TGTGCCAGCAGCTTTGGACAGGGGGATTCCAATGAGCAGTTCTTC.

The V gene is TRBV30, the J gene TRBJ1-3, with D unclear. Trimming left V 0 bases short and J 5 bases short, with 11 bases between. The CDR3 is 14 amino acids. Per germline, CDR1 GTSNPN and CDR2 SVGIG (reference sequence). CDR3 sequence (DNA): TGTGCCTGGAGTGTTACATCAGACAGAAACACCATATATTTT. This gives the protein CAWSVTSDRNTIYF. Supplemented by reference TRBV30 and TRBJ1-3, the full variable domain reads SQTIHQWPATLVQPVGSPLSLECTVEGTSNPNLYWYRQAAGRGLQLLFYSVGIGQISSEVPQNLSASRPQDRQFILSSKKLLLSDSGFYLCAWSVTSDRNTIYFGEGSWLTVV.

The J gene is TRBJ2-7, the V gene TRBV6-5, with D possibly TRBD2 on 5 matching bases. V lost 2 bases and J 5 bases, leaving 10 bases between the germline ends. CDR3 length equals 13 residues. Looked up from germline, CDR1 is MNHEY and CDR2 is SVGAGI. This CDR3 reads CASSYERGHEQYF. DNA of the CDR3: TGTGCCAGCAGTTACGAGCGAGGGCACGAGCAGTACTTC.

This clone was observed a few times. This chain connects TRBV30 to TRBJ1-5, with D maybe TRBD1 (5 bases). The CDR3 is made up of 12 amino acids. Trimming left V 5 bases short and J 5 bases short, with 10 bases between. Germline CDR1 GTSNPN, CDR2 SVGIG (reference sequence). CDR3 sequence (DNA): TGTGCCTGGTCAGGGTTCGATCAGCCCCAGCATTTT. Amino acids: CAWSGFDQPQHF.

This clone was counted only a few times. This sequence joins TRBV11-1 and TRBJ1-1; D gene ambiguous. Germline values: CDR1 SGHAT, CDR2 FQDESV (reference sequence). This CDR3 is built from 13 residues. V lost 5 bases and J 8 bases, leaving 15 bases between the germline ends. Written as DNA, the CDR3 is TGTGCCAGCAGCCGGTTGGTAGGCCAAGAAGCTTTCTTT. It encodes CASSRLVGQEAFF.

V is TRBV18 and J is TRBJ1-1; TRBD1 might be the D (6 bases). CDR1 and CDR2 from the germline V gene are KGHSH and LQKENI. V was clipped by 5 bases and J by 2 bases, with 15 bases between them. The CDR3 spans 15 residues. The CDR3 loop is CASSVTGASNTEAFF. As DNA, the CDR3 is TGTGCCAGCTCAGTAACGGGGGCCTCCAACACTGAAGCTTTCTTT.